Sequencing of this T cell receptor beta chain was carried out in a study of cytomegalovirus exposure and HLA in healthy donors. Germline CDR1 is SGHRS and CDR2 is YFSETQ. CDR3 size: 14 residues. Trimming cost V 2 bases and J 4 bases, with 10 bases left between them. PCR primers comprised 60 Vbeta and 13 Jbeta primers. Some clones are missing from TCRdb's copy, which holds only in-frame ones; the method was immunoSEQ multiplex PCR. The sample consists of some 160,000 clones, around four fifths of them appearing once. The origin of this receptor is a woman aged 18-35 years in good health and CMV-seronegative. Material for sequencing was PBMCs. This chain joins TRBV5-1 and TRBJ1-5; D is perhaps TRBD1 (6 bases). This CDR3 reads CASSLTGMNQPQHF. The CDR3 bases are TGCGCCAGCAGCTTAACAGGGATGAATCAGCCCCAGCATTTT.